The 10 T cell receptor beta chains below all came from one sample that was sequenced in a study of cytomegalovirus exposure and HLA in healthy donors. The data were produced by immunoSEQ multiplex PCR, yet TCRdb's version contains in-frame clones alone and is incomplete. The repertoire consists of around 350,000 clones, with 75% to 90% occurring once and the leading ten covering under 0.95%. The sequencing input was PBMCs. The receptors were sampled from a woman aged 18-29 years in good health and CMV-seronegative.

V usage is TRBV4-2 and J usage is TRBJ2-3; 10 positions match TRBD2. Germline CDR1 reads LGHNA; CDR2 reads YNFKEQ. V was clipped by 1 base and J by 2 bases; unmatched bases: 6. This CDR3 spans 17 amino acids. The CDR3 protein is CASSQAQGLANTDTQYF. The DNA of the CDR3 is TGTGCCAGCAGCCAAGCCCAGGGACTAGCGAACACAGATACGCAGTATTTT.

Note on this clone: The same CDR3 also results from other DNA sequences found in this sample. The chain's CDR3 is CASSIGGSSYEQYF. The DNA of the CDR3 is TGTGCCAGTAGTATAGGCGGGAGCTCCTACGAGCAGTACTTC. V usage is TRBV19 and J usage is TRBJ2-7; TRBD2 matches 7 bases. V was pared by 1 base and J by 0 bases, with 0 bases of the junction left unmatched. The CDR3 contains 14 residues. Germline V CDR1 and CDR2: LNHDA, SQIVND (reference sequence).

This rearrangement joins TRBV14 to TRBJ2-4, with 7 bases identical to TRBD2. The germline V gene encodes CDR1 SGHDN and CDR2 FVKESK. Unmatched junction bases numbered 11, after V lost 5 bases and J lost 7 bases. The CDR3 covers 15 residues. CDR3 sequence: CASSSRGAGRNIQYF. The CDR3 DNA reads TGTGCCAGCAGCTCCCGGGGAGCGGGAAGGAACATTCAGTACTTC.

The chain has TRBV6-1 and TRBJ2-2, with 8 positions matching TRBD1. This CDR3 is built from 15 residues. The J segment lost 4 bases and the V segment lost 7 bases, leaving 8 bases of the junction unmatched. Germline V gene lookup returns CDR1 MNHNS and CDR2 SASEGT. CDR3 nucleotide sequence: TGTGCCAGCAACGAAAGAGGACAGGGCACCGGGGAGCTGTTTTTT. Protein product: CASNERGQGTGELFF.

This clone was recorded only once. The gene calls are TRBV4-1 and TRBJ2-7; the match to TRBD1 covers 7 bases. CDR3 length: 16 amino acids. With V trimmed by 3 bases and J by 0 bases, 8 bases remained unmatched. CDR1 and CDR2 from the germline V gene are MGHRA and YSYEKL. The CDR3 here is CASSQKGTVGSYEQYF. DNA for the CDR3: TGCGCCAGCAGCCAGAAGGGGACAGTTGGCTCCTACGAGCAGTACTTC.

In its sample, this clone was seen once. The J gene is TRBJ1-5, the V gene TRBV18, with D tentatively TRBD1 (5 bases). In germline, CDR1 is KGHSH, CDR2 LQKENI. CDR3 length: 15 amino acids. V was trimmed by 3 bases and J by 6 bases, leaving 15 bases between them. The CDR3 protein is CASSPSDSSSQPQHF. The DNA of the CDR3 is TGTGCCAGCTCACCTTCCGACAGTTCGAGTCAGCCCCAGCATTTT.

The J gene is TRBJ1-3, the V gene TRBV29-1, with D perhaps TRBD1 (6 bases). Trimming removed 6 bases at V and 2 bases at J, with 23 bases between. Germline V gives CDR1 SQVTM, CDR2 ANQGSEA. This CDR3 contains 17 residues. DNA for the CDR3: TGCAGCGTCGAGTGGGCAGGCCAAGGGGGTCCTGGAAACACCATATATTTT. This sequence encodes CSVEWAGQGGPGNTIYF. Based on the CDR3 plus reference TRBV29-1 and TRBJ1-3, the full variable domain is SAVISQKPSRDICQRGTSLTIQCQVDSQVTMMFWYRQQPGQSLTLIATANQGSEATYESGFVIDKFPISRPNLTFSTLTVSNMSPEDSSIYLCSVEWAGQGGPGNTIYFGEGSWLTVV.

The chain links TRBV6-6 to TRBJ1-5; 9 positions match TRBD1. Germline values: CDR1 MNHNY, CDR2 SVGAGI (reference sequence). The CDR3 has 16 residues. Trimming removed 4 bases from V and 7 bases from J; junction bases left unmatched: 11. CDR3 protein: CASSSPGQGVGQPQHF. The CDR3, as DNA: TGTGCCAGCAGTTCCCCGGGACAGGGAGTTGGCCAGCCCCAGCATTTT.

This chain connects TRBV15 to TRBJ2-7; 7 bases are a match to TRBD1. The CDR3 is 16 residues long. In germline, CDR1 is LNHNV, CDR2 YYDKDF (reference sequence). The V and J ends lost 0 bases and 0 bases, in that order; junction bases with no gene match: 5. CDR3 DNA: TGTGCCACCAGCAGAGACGGGACAGCCAGCTCCTACGAGCAGTACTTC. Protein sequence: CATSRDGTASSYEQYF.

V is TRBV2 and J is TRBJ2-5; 12 nucleotides match TRBD1. V trimming: 6 bases; J trimming: 5 bases; junction bases outside the gene matches: 10. Per the germline V gene, CDR1 is SNHLY and CDR2 is FYNNEI. The CDR3 sequence is 16 residues long. The CDR3, as DNA: TGTGCCAGCAGGGGGGACAGGGGGCGATGGTTGGAGACCCAGTACTTC. This encodes CASRGDRGRWLETQYF.